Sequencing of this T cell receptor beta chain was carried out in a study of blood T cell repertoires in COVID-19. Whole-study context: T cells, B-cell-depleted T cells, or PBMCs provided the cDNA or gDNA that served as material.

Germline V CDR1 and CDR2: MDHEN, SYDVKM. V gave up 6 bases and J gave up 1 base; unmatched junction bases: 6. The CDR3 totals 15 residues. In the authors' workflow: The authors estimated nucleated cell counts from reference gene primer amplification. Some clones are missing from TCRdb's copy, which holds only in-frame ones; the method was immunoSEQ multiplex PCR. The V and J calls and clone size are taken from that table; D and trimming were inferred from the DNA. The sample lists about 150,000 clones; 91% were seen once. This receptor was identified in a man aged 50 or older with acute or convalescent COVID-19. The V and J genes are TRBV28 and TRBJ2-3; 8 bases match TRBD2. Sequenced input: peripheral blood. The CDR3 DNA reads TGTGCCAGCAGCTCAGCGGGAGAGGGCACAGATACGCAGTATTTT. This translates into CASSSAGEGTDTQYF.